This T cell receptor (beta chain) appears in the sequencing data of a study of blood T cell repertoires in COVID-19. Study overall: Samples of COVID-19 (acute and convalescent) were obtained from the United States, Italy and Spain. Nucleic acid was either cDNA or gDNA, and it came from T cells, B-cell-depleted T cells, or PBMCs.

The V segment lost 1 base and the J segment 9 bases; nucleotides outside the gene matches: 9. Germline-derived CDR1 and CDR2 are SSHAT and FNYEAQ (reference sequence). The length of the CDR3 is 15 residues. Original analysis: Amplification from reference gene primers served as the basis for estimated nucleated cell counts. The method was immunoSEQ multiplex PCR; TCRdb's version includes in-frame clones alone and lacks a portion of them. From that table come the V and J calls and clone size; the DNA was used to work out D and trimming. This table holds fewer than 150,000 clones, more than 75% found once.

Sequencing was done on a sample of peripheral blood. This receptor was identified in a human donor in a cohort sampled during active COVID-19. V gene TRBV7-7 combines with J gene TRBJ2-1, with 7 bases fitting TRBD1. CDR3 amino acids: CASSLGQGLGTEQFF. In DNA form, the CDR3 reads TGTGCCAGCAGCTTAGGACAGGGTCTTGGTACTGAGCAGTTCTTC.